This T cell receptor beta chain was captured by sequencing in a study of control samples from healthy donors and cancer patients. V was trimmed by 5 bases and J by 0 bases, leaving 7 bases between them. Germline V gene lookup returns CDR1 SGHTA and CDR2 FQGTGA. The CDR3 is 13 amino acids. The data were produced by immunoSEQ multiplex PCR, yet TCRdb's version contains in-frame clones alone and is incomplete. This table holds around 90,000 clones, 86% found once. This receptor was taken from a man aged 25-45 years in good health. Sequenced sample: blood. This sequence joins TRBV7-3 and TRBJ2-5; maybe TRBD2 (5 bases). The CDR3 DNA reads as TGTGCCAGCAGCACCGGGAACCAAGAGACCCAGTACTTC. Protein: CASSTGNQETQYF.